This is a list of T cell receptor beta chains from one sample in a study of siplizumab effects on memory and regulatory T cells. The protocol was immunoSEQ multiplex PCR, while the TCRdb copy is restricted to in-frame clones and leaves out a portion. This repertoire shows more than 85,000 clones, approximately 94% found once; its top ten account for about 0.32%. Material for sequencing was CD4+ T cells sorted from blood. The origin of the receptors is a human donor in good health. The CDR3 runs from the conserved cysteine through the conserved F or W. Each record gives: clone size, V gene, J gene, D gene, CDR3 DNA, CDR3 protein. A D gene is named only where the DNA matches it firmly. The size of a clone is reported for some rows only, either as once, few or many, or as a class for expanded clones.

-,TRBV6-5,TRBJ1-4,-,TGTGCCAGCAAGGCAGGCGAAAAACTGTTTTTT,CASKAGEKLFF
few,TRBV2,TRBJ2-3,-,TGTGCCAGCAGTGAAAGCGCGCAGTATTTT,CASSESAQYF
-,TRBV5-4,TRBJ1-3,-,TGTGCCAGCAGCTTAGACGGACTTCATATATATTTT,CASSLDGLHIYF
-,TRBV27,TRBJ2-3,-,TGTGCCAGCAGTTCTCCCACAGATACGCAGTATTTT,CASSSPTDTQYF
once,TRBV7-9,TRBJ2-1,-,TGTGCCAGCAGCTCGGACATGGGAAAACCTCCGTTCTTC,CASSSDMGKPPFF
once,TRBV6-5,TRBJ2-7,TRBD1,TGTGCCAGCAGCTTGGACAGGGGGCTCTACGAGCAGTACTTC,CASSLDRGLYEQYF
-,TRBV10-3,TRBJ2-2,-,TGTGCCATCAACCCGACAGCCATTGGGGAGCTGTTTTTT,CAINPTAIGELFF
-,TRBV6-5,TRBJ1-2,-,TGTGCCAGCAGTTACTCGATGGGCAGCTATGGCTACACCTTC,CASSYSMGSYGYTF
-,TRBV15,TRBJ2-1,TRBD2,TGTGCCACCAGCCGGGACTACTCCGACAATGAGCAGTTCTTC,CATSRDYSDNEQFF
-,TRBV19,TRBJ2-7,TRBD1,TGTGCCAGCTCGGACAGGGGCGAGCAGTACTTC,CASSDRGEQYF
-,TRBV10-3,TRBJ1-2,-,TGTGCCATCAGTGAGTCACGGGGCTACACCTTC,CAISESRGYTF
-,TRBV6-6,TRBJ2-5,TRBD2,TGTGCCAGCAGTCACCCTGGTAGCGGGGGTGAGACCCAGTACTTC,CASSHPGSGGETQYF
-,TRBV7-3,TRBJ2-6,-,TGTGCCAGCAGCTTAAGGCCCTCCCCAGTGACTGGGGCCAACGTCCTGACTTTC,CASSLRPSPVTGANVLTF
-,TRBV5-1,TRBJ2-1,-,TGCGCCAGCAGCTTGAACCGGGCCAACAATGAGCAGTTCTTC,CASSLNRANNEQFF
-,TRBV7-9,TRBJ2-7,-,TGTGCCAGCCGGGGGGCTAACTACGAGCAGTACTTC,CASRGANYEQYF
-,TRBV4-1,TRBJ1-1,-,TGCGCCAGCAGCCAAGACCCCACGATACAGGTGGCCCTGAACACTGAAGCTTTCTTT,CASSQDPTIQVALNTEAFF
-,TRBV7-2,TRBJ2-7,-,TGTGCCAGTTCAAGCCGGTGGGGACCACCATCGGAGCAGTACTTC,CASSSRWGPPSEQYF
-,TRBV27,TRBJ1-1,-,TGTGCCAGCAGGGGCCTCACGGAGAACACTGAAGCTTTCTTT,CASRGLTENTEAFF
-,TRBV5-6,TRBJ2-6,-,TGTGCCAGCAGGGAGGGCCTCTTCTCTGGGGCCAACGTCCTGACTTTC,CASREGLFSGANVLTF
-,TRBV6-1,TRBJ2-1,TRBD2,TGTGCCAGCAGTCCGACTAGCGGGCGGTACAATGAGCAGTTCTTC,CASSPTSGRYNEQFF
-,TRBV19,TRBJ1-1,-,TGTGCCAGTAGTATCTGGGCAGGGCACACTGAAGCTTTCTTT,CASSIWAGHTEAFF
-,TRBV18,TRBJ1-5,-,TGTGCCAGCTCACCGACAGGTGGTAATCAGCCCCAGCATTTT,CASSPTGGNQPQHF
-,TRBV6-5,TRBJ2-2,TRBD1,TGTGCCAGCAGTTACGGGACAGGCAAAACCGGGGAGCTGTTTTTT,CASSYGTGKTGELFF
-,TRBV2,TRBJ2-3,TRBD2,TGTGCCAGCAGGGAGACTAGCGGGCGCACAGATACGCAGTATTTT,CASRETSGRTDTQYF
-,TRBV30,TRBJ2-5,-,TGTGCCTGGAGTCTAAAAGAGACCCAGTACTTC,CAWSLKETQYF
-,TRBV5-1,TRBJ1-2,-,TGCGCCAGCAGCCCCCGCTCGAACTATGGCTACACCTTC,CASSPRSNYGYTF
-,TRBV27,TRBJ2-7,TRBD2,TGTGCCAGCAGCCGCCCGGGACTAGCGGGATTAGAGCAGTACTTC,CASSRPGLAGLEQYF
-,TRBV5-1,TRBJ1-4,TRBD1,TGCGCCAGCAGCTCCGGACAGGGGGGAGAAAAACTGTTTTTT,CASSSGQGGEKLFF
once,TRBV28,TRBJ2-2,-,TGTGCCAGCAGTTCCGGACAGATCGCGAACACCGGGGAGCTGTTTTTT,CASSSGQIANTGELFF
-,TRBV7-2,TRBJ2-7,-,TGTGCCAGCAGCTTCACGGGGCAGCCGGGAGCCTACGAGCAGTACTTC,CASSFTGQPGAYEQYF
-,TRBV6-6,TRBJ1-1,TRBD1,TGTGCCAGCAGTCGTCGGACAGGGAGGAGCACTGAAGCTTTCTTT,CASSRRTGRSTEAFF
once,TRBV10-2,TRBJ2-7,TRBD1,TGCGCCAGCTCCGGATCAGGGGGAAATTACGAGCAGTACTTC,CASSGSGGNYEQYF
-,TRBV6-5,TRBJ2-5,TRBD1,TGTGCCAGCAGTTACTTGGGACAGGCGGGAGAGACCCAGTACTTC,CASSYLGQAGETQYF
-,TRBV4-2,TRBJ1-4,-,TGTGCCAGCAGCCAAGTTCGAACGGGCAGGGTTGAAAAACTGTTTTTT,CASSQVRTGRVEKLFF
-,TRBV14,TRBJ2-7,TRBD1,TGTGCCAGCAGCCAACATTGGCAGGGGGTCTACGAGCAGTACTTC,CASSQHWQGVYEQYF
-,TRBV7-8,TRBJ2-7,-,TGTGCCAGCAGAAGGGGGACTTTCTACGAGCAGTACTTC,CASRRGTFYEQYF
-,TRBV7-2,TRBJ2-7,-,TGTGCCAGCAGCTTAGCGTTAGTCCACGAGCAGTACTTC,CASSLALVHEQYF
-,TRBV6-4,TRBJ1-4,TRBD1,TGTGCCAGCAGTGAGGGACAGGGGAATGAAAAACTGTTTTTT,CASSEGQGNEKLFF
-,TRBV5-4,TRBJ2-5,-,TGTGCCAGCAGCTTGGGGACAGTCTCAGGGGAGACCCAGTACTTC,CASSLGTVSGETQYF
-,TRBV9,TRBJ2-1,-,TGTGCCAGCAGCCTAACCCCGGGCAGGCGGCACAATGAGCAGTTCTTC,CASSLTPGRRHNEQFF
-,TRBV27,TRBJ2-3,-,TGTGCCAGCAGTTTCAACCTTGCGGGGATCAGCACAGATACGCAGTATTTT,CASSFNLAGISTDTQYF
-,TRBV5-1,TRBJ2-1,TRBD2,TGCGCCAGCAGCTCGCCCGGACTAGCCCTTCGTGAGCAGTTCTTC,CASSSPGLALREQFF
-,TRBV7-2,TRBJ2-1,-,TGTGCCAGCACAAGTCCGGTGGATGAGCAGTTCTTC,CASTSPVDEQFF
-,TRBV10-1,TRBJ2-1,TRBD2,TGCGCCAGTTCGGGCGGGGGGATCTACAATGAGCAGTTCTTC,CASSGGGIYNEQFF
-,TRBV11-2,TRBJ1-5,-,TGTGCCAGCAGCCTTGACGGATATAGCAATCAGCCCCAGCATTTT,CASSLDGYSNQPQHF
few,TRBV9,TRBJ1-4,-,TGTGCCAGCAGCGTAGAACAGAGACCTGAAAAACTGTTTTTT,CASSVEQRPEKLFF
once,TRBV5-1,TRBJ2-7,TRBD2,TGCGCCAGCAGCTTGGAGGTTACTAGCGGGGCGGGGGAGCAGTACTTC,CASSLEVTSGAGEQYF
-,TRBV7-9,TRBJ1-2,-,TGTGCCAGCAGCTCGTTCGTTAGCTACACCTTC,CASSSFVSYTF
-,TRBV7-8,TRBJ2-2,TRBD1,TGTGCCAGCAGCACAAGATTGGGGGAACAGGGGGCGCGGACCGGGGAGCTGTTTTTT,CASSTRLGEQGARTGELFF
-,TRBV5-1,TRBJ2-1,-,TGCGCCAGCAGCTTGGCTGAATTCTACAATGAGCAGTTCTTC,CASSLAEFYNEQFF
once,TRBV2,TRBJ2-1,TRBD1,TGTGCCAGCAGTGGGGACAGGGGGGGCAATGAGCAGTTCTTC,CASSGDRGGNEQFF
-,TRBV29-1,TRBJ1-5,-,TGCAGCGTTGACAAGGGGTTGCGCCAGCCCCAGCATTTT,CSVDKGLRQPQHF